Each of the 21 T cell receptor beta chains below was sequenced from the same sample in a study of technical replicates of blood from a handful of donors. The repertoire was sequenced with immunoSEQ multiplex PCR; TCRdb's copy has only in-frame clones and lacks some. The sample has tens of thousands of clones, 93% seen once. The sample taken for sequencing was T cells isolated from PBMCs. The receptors come from a human donor in good health.

The chain has TRBV18 and TRBJ2-6; 8 bases line up with TRBD1. Per the germline V gene, CDR1 is KGHSH and CDR2 is LQKENI. With V trimmed by 1 base and J by 1 base, 6 bases remained unmatched. CDR3 length equals 18 residues. The CDR3 reads CASSPLRTGSSGANVLTF. The CDR3, as DNA: TGTGCCAGCTCACCACTCCGGACAGGGTCGTCTGGGGCCAACGTCCTGACTTTC.

V is TRBV5-4 and J is TRBJ2-2, with 13 bases matching TRBD2. There are 18 residues in the CDR3. The V gene's germline CDR1 is SGHNT and CDR2 YYREEE (reference sequence). With 2 bases clipped from V and 3 bases from J, the junction kept 7 bases outside the gene matches. The CDR3 is CASSFGLAGARDTGELFF. The CDR3 nucleotides are TGTGCCAGCAGCTTTGGACTAGCGGGGGCGAGGGACACCGGGGAGCTGTTTTTT.

J is TRBJ2-6 and V is TRBV7-6; D is ambiguous. CDR3 length: 16 residues. The germline CDR1 and CDR2 sequences are SGHVS and FNYEAQ. V was shortened by 1 base and J by 0 bases, with 7 bases between the two germline ends. For the CDR3, the DNA is TGTGCCAGCAGCTTAGACCCTAGCTCTGGGGCCAACGTCCTGACTTTC. Translated, it gives CASSLDPSSGANVLTF.

The V and J genes are TRBV5-1 and TRBJ1-1, with 9 bases matching TRBD1. There are 15 residues in the CDR3. Trimming cost V 0 bases and J 5 bases; bases outside gene matches: 5. Germline values: CDR1 SGHRS, CDR2 YFSETQ. The CDR3 spells CASSLERTGETEAFF. The CDR3 nucleotides read TGCGCCAGCAGCTTGGAGCGGACAGGGGAAACTGAAGCTTTCTTT.

This clone was counted only a few times. The rearrangement joins TRBV5-1 to TRBJ1-1; D may be TRBD1 (6 bases). CDR1 and CDR2 (germline): SGHRS, YFSETQ. Trimming took off 0 bases at V and 0 bases at J, with 12 bases between the two ends. The length of the CDR3 is 16 residues. CDR3 DNA: TGCGCCAGCAGCTTGGCTAACGGACAGATGAACACTGAAGCTTTCTTT. Translated: CASSLANGQMNTEAFF.

V and J are TRBV6-5 and TRBJ2-1; TRBD2 aligns across 11 bases. After removal of 6 bases from V and 7 bases from J, the junction contained 8 bases not matched to a gene. Germline V gene lookup returns CDR1 MNHEY and CDR2 SVGAGI. The CDR3 contains 15 residues. CDR3 amino acids: CASSPLAGVPNEQFF. The CDR3 DNA is TGTGCCAGCAGCCCACTAGCGGGGGTTCCTAATGAGCAGTTCTTC.

J is TRBJ2-5 and V is TRBV19; D perhaps matches TRBD1 (6 bases). Trimming stripped 6 bases from V and 0 bases from J, with 8 bases between. The germline V gene has CDR1 LNHDA and CDR2 SQIVND (reference sequence). There are 13 residues in the CDR3. This CDR3 is CASRTGHQETQYF. CDR3 nucleotide sequence: TGTGCCAGTAGGACAGGTCACCAAGAGACCCAGTACTTC.

The chain has TRBV5-1 and TRBJ1-1, with a tentative D call TRBD1 (5 bases). The CDR3 contains 14 residues. From germline, CDR1 is SGHRS and CDR2 YFSETQ. V was pared by 2 bases and J by 0 bases, with 8 bases between. The CDR3 loop reads CASSLRQMNTEAFF. The CDR3 DNA reads as TGCGCCAGCAGCTTACGACAGATGAACACTGAAGCTTTCTTT. Full variable domain (rest looked up from reference TRBV5-1 and TRBJ1-1): KAGVTQTPRYLIKTRGQQVTLSCSPISGHRSVSWYQQTPGQGLQFLFEYFSETQRNKGNFPGRFSGRQFSNSRSEMNVSTLELGDSALYLCASSLRQMNTEAFFGQGTRLTVV.

The J gene is TRBJ1-3, the V gene TRBV7-9; D unclear. V lost 1 base to trimming and J lost 10 bases, with 8 bases between them. CDR1 is SEHNR, CDR2 FQNEAQ, per germline (reference sequence). The CDR3 covers 12 residues. DNA for the CDR3: TGTGCCAGCAGCTTAGAAGGAGTAACCATATATTTT. Translated: CASSLEGVTIYF.

The J gene is TRBJ2-2, the V gene TRBV18, with TRBD2 matching over 8 bases. V lost 8 bases and J lost 1; bases outside the gene matches: 6. Germline CDR1 KGHSH, CDR2 LQKENI. This CDR3 region has 15 residues. The chain's CDR3 is CASASTSGNTGELFF. CDR3 DNA: TGTGCCAGCGCCTCCACTAGCGGGAACACCGGGGAGCTGTTTTTT.

The chain employs TRBV7-9 and TRBJ2-5; 8 bases are shared with TRBD1. The J segment lost 2 bases and the V segment lost 5 bases, leaving 7 bases of the junction unmatched. From germline, CDR1 is SEHNR and CDR2 FQNEAQ (reference sequence). CDR3 size: 15 residues. CDR3 bases: TGTGCCAGCAGCCGACGGCAGGGGGCTCAAGAGACCCAGTACTTC. Its protein product is CASSRRQGAQETQYF.

This clone is a singleton in its sample. This chain uses TRBV30 with TRBJ1-3, with a possible D match to TRBD1 (6 bases). The CDR3 contains 17 residues. The V and J ends lost 2 bases and 4 bases respectively, with 21 bases between them. The germline CDR1 and CDR2 sequences are GTSNPN and SVGIG (reference sequence). The CDR3 sequence: CAWSRSFRQGPGNTIYF. CDR3 coding DNA: TGTGCCTGGAGTAGATCGTTTCGTCAGGGGCCAGGAAACACCATATATTTT.

This chain links TRBV28 with TRBJ2-5; the D gene is possibly TRBD2 (5 bases). Germline lookup yields CDR1 MDHEN and CDR2 SYDVKM. Between the trimmed V and J ends, which lost 1 base and 4 bases, there was a span of 16 bases. The CDR3 length is 16 residues. CDR3 residues: CASSLSLLAGLETQYF. In DNA, the CDR3 is TGTGCCAGCAGTTTATCACTTCTTGCGGGTCTAGAGACCCAGTACTTC.

V is TRBV28 and J is TRBJ2-7; 9 bases match TRBD2. From germline, CDR1 is MDHEN and CDR2 SYDVKM. CDR3 size: 15 residues. V shed 2 bases, J shed 3 bases, and the junction held 5 bases outside the gene matches. CDR3 nucleotides: TGTGCCAGCAGTTTAAGGACTAGCGACTTCTACGAGCAGTACTTC. Its protein product is CASSLRTSDFYEQYF.

The chain has TRBV7-9 and TRBJ1-2, with D unclear. The V and J ends lost 5 bases and 0 bases respectively, with 10 bases between them. Germline V lookup: CDR1 SEHNR, CDR2 FQNEAQ (reference sequence). This CDR3 spans 14 amino acids. The DNA for the CDR3 is TGTGCCAGCAGCAGGGAGGTTTCTAACTATGGCTACACCTTC. Amino acid sequence: CASSREVSNYGYTF.

The rearrangement links TRBV27 to TRBJ1-2; unclear D gene. The CDR3 spans 14 residues. Germline V CDR1 and CDR2: MNHEY, SMNVEV (reference sequence). V gave up 7 bases and J gave up 2 bases, with 14 bases separating them. The CDR3 loop is CASNVGGVNYGYTF. The CDR3 DNA reads TGTGCCAGCAACGTTGGCGGGGTAAACTATGGCTACACCTTC.

A word on this clone: Additional DNA sequences in this sample encode the identical CDR3. The chain recombines TRBV5-1 with TRBJ1-1; D is ambiguous. Germline CDR1 SGHRS, CDR2 YFSETQ. The V gene lost 0 bases and the J gene lost 1 base, with 7 bases spanning the gap. CDR3 length equals 14 residues. The CDR3 here is CASSLAPGNTEAFF. The CDR3 nucleotides are TGCGCCAGCAGCTTGGCCCCCGGGAACACTGAAGCTTTCTTT.

The chain is built from TRBV7-2 and TRBJ1-6; D not resolved. In germline, CDR1 is SGHTA, CDR2 FQGNSA. Trimming took 3 bases from V and 7 from J, leaving 13 bases between them. CDR3 length: 15 residues. Written as DNA, the CDR3 is TGTGCCAGCAGCTTGGGGAGAGGGAACAATTCACCCCTCCACTTT. Amino acid sequence: CASSLGRGNNSPLHF.

The CDR3 loop is CASSHIPVGGVTDTQYF. The CDR3 DNA is TGCGCCAGCAGCCATATCCCAGTGGGCGGGGTCACAGATACGCAGTATTTT. The genes are TRBV4-1 and TRBJ2-3, with D possibly TRBD2 on 6 matching bases. CDR3 length: 17 amino acids. Germline CDR1 is MGHRA and CDR2 is YSYEKL. V lost 3 bases and J 2 bases, leaving 18 bases between the germline ends.

This clone is a singleton in its sample. The CDR3 DNA follows: TGTGCCAGCAGCTTGGGCAGGGGGGAGAACACTGAAGCTTTCTTT. Protein: CASSLGRGENTEAFF. The V and J genes are TRBV5-5 and TRBJ1-1; TRBD1 matches 7 bases. In germline, CDR1 is SGHKS, CDR2 YYEKEE (reference sequence). V shed 0 bases, J shed 1 base, and the junction held 3 bases outside the gene matches. This CDR3 has 15 residues.

This chain connects TRBV10-3 to TRBJ2-7; 9 nucleotides line up with TRBD1. The CDR3 sequence is 13 residues long. The V gene end was trimmed by 7 bases and the J gene end by 5 bases; junction bases not matched to a gene: 6. Germline V lookup: CDR1 ENHRY, CDR2 SYGVKD. In DNA form, the CDR3 reads TGTGCCATCACCTTGGGACAGGGTAACGAGCAGTACTTC. This translates into CAITLGQGNEQYF.